The entry below gives a single T cell receptor beta chain sequence along with its context. Its antigen is unknown. The entry originates in a study of shared clonotypes between healthy human individuals. Terminally differentiated effector memory CD45RA+ cells were excluded by CCR7 positive selection of CD45RO-negative cells. Some clones are missing from TCRdb's copy, which holds only in-frame ones; the method was immunoSEQ multiplex PCR. This sample has about 2 million clones, with approximately 94% found just once. Germline values: CDR1 SNHLY, CDR2 FYNNEI. The CDR3 covers 11 residues. V was cut by 9 bases and J by 1 base, with 7 bases left in between. Overall study findings and caveats: Sequencing depth was predicted to influence how clonotypes are shared among donors.

The rearrangement links TRBV2 to TRBJ2-7, with D uncertain. This clonotype originated in a man younger than 30 in good health. Material for sequencing was naive CD8+ T cells sorted from blood. CDR3 bases: TGTGCCAGTACAGTTTCCTACGAGCAGTACTTC. Its translation is CASTVSYEQYF.